Listed below are T cell receptor beta chains from one sample, sequenced in a study of cytomegalovirus exposure and HLA in healthy donors. Sequencing used immunoSEQ multiplex PCR; TCRdb keeps in-frame clones, though not all of them. The table includes 200,000 to 300,000 clones, around 85% detected once. The sequenced material came from PBMCs. Receptor source: a woman aged 30 to 39 in good health and CMV-seropositive. The CDR3 runs from the conserved cysteine through the conserved F or W. The D gene is left open where the match is weak. Rows give clone size only sometimes, using once, few, many, or a class for an expanded clone.

TRBJ1-5 . . TRBV2 14 TGTGCCAGCACGGGACCCCAGGAGGGACAGCCCCAGCATTTT CASTGPQEGQPQHF
TRBJ2-7 TRBD1 . TRBV5-4 13 TGTGCCAACCTCCGGGACAGAGGGTACGAGCAGTACTTC CANLRDRGYEQYF
TRBJ2-7 . . TRBV15 14 TGTGCCACCAGCAGAGATACGATGGCGGACGAGCAGTACTTC CATSRDTMADEQYF
TRBJ1-5 TRBD1 . TRBV2 14 TGTGCCAGCAGTCTCGACAGGGGCAATCAGCCCCAGCATTTT CASSLDRGNQPQHF
TRBJ2-7 TRBD2 . TRBV7-8 16 TGTGCCAGCAGCTCAGAACTAGCGGGAGGGCCGGATGAGCAGTACTTC CASSSELAGGPDEQYF
TRBJ2-1 . . TRBV5-1 15 TGCGCCAGCAGCGATGGACAGACTAGCTTCAATGAGCAGTTCTTC CASSDGQTSFNEQFF
TRBJ2-5 TRBD1 . TRBV28 15 TGTGCCAGCAGCGTTGACAGGGAGTATTTGGAGACCCAGTACTTC CASSVDREYLETQYF
TRBJ1-2 . . TRBV5-8 14 TGTGCCAGCAGCTTGGTTCTGAGTGTCTATGGCTACACCTTC CASSLVLSVYGYTF
TRBJ2-1 TRBD2 . TRBV12-5 16 TGTGCTAGTGGTTTGGTACAGGGACTAGCGGGGTATGAGCAGTTCTTC CASGLVQGLAGYEQFF
TRBJ1-1 . . TRBV28 16 TGTGCCAGCAGCTCTGAACAGGGATCTGAGGACACTGAAGCTTTCTTT CASSSEQGSEDTEAFF
TRBJ2-2 TRBD2 . TRBV5-1 16 TGCGCCAGCAGCTTATTAAGCGGGAGGGCGGCTGGGGAGCTGTTTTTT CASSLLSGRAAGELFF
TRBJ1-4 . . TRBV27 13 TGTGCCAGCATGGGGGGTTTCGAGGAAAAACTGTTTTTT CASMGGFEEKLFF
TRBJ1-1 TRBD1 . TRBV6-6 14 TGTGCCAGCAGCCTAGACAGGGAGCACACTGAAGCTTTCTTT CASSLDREHTEAFF
TRBJ2-7 TRBD2 . TRBV27 15 TGTGCCAGCAGTTTAGGAGCGGGAGTATCCTACGAGCAGTACTTC CASSLGAGVSYEQYF
TRBJ1-5 TRBD1 . TRBV28 13 TGTGCCAGCAGAGAGACAGGGGAGCAGCCCCAGCATTTT CASRETGEQPQHF
TRBJ2-1 . once TRBV11-2 15 TGTGCCAGCGTGGGGGGCGGGAGCTCCTACAATGAGCAGTTCTTC CASVGGGSSYNEQFF
TRBJ2-5 . . TRBV28 14 TGTGCCAGCAGTGGGAGACGGGAACAAGAGACCCAGTACTTC CASSGRREQETQYF
TRBJ2-3 TRBD1 . TRBV5-1 16 TGCGCCAGCAGCTTGGGCCCGGGACAGGGGGAAGATACGCAGTATTTT CASSLGPGQGEDTQYF
TRBJ2-3 . . TRBV27 13 TGTGCCAGCCGCTTCACGGGCACAGATACGCAGTATTTT CASRFTGTDTQYF
TRBJ2-3 TRBD2 . TRBV28 16 TGTGCCAGCAGTTTAGGAGCGGGAGGGGTACCAGATACGCAGTATTTT CASSLGAGGVPDTQYF
TRBJ2-3 TRBD2 . TRBV29-1 13 TGCAGCGGTGAAAGCGGGGGCCCAGATACGCAGTATTTT CSGESGGPDTQYF
TRBJ2-2 . few TRBV19 14 TGTGCCAGTAGTGTTTCAGGTGCAACCGGGGAGCTGTTTTTT CASSVSGATGELFF
TRBJ2-1 TRBD2 . TRBV6-1 15 TGTGCCAGCACAGGGCTAGCGGGAGTGGAGAATGAGCAGTTCTTC CASTGLAGVENEQFF
TRBJ2-7 TRBD2 once TRBV19 12 TGTGCTTCGACTAGCGGAAACTACGAGCAGTACTTC CASTSGNYEQYF
TRBJ2-7 TRBD2 . TRBV6-5 15 TGTGCCACCAACACCTTGCGGGAGGGCCTCTACGAGCAGTACTTC CATNTLREGLYEQYF
TRBJ1-2 . . TRBV10-3 12 TGTGCCATCAGTGGAGCTAACTATGGCTACACCTTC CAISGANYGYTF
TRBJ2-7 . . TRBV15 12 TGTGCCACCAGCTGGGGAGGCTACGAGCAGTACTTC CATSWGGYEQYF
TRBJ1-2 . . TRBV6-1 13 TGTGCCAGCAGTGAACGCGGGGACTATGGCTACACCTTC CASSERGDYGYTF
TRBJ1-5 TRBD1 . TRBV18 13 TGTGCCAGCTCACCAGGACAGGCCCCGATCCAGCATTTT CASSPGQAPIQHF
TRBJ1-1 . . TRBV7-9 12 TGTGCCAGCAGCTTCGTCTTGAGTGAAGCTTTCTTT CASSFVLSEAFF
TRBJ1-5 . . TRBV7-9 12 TGTGCCAGCAGCGGCCGGGGGGAGCCCCAGCATTTT CASSGRGEPQHF
TRBJ2-5 TRBD1 . TRBV5-1 15 TGCGCCAGCAGCTTGGGGGACAGGGGGCTGGAGACCCAGTACTTC CASSLGDRGLETQYF
TRBJ1-1 . . TRBV29-1 14 TGCAGCGCCGCCGCTGGCATGTCGGGGGATGAAGCTTTCTTT CSAAAGMSGDEAFF
TRBJ2-5 . . TRBV27 13 TGTGCCAGCAGTTTAGGCAGGGAAGAGACCCAGTACTTC CASSLGREETQYF
TRBJ1-4 TRBD1 . TRBV25-1 15 TGTGCCAGCAGTGAATGGGACAGGAAAAATGAAAAACTGTTTTTT CASSEWDRKNEKLFF
TRBJ1-3 TRBD1 . TRBV30 14 TGTGCCTGGACAGGGGGTGTCTTTGGAAACACCATATATTTT CAWTGGVFGNTIYF
TRBJ2-1 TRBD2 . TRBV28 15 TGTGCCAGCAGTTTAGTTGTGGGGGGGGAGGGTGAGCAGTTCTTC CASSLVVGGEGEQFF
TRBJ1-5 . . TRBV2 13 TGTGCCAGCAGTGGGGACATCCGCACGCCCCAGCATTTT CASSGDIRTPQHF
TRBJ2-1 . . TRBV27 12 TGTGCCAGCGGGGACTTCTACAATGAGCAGTTCTTC CASGDFYNEQFF
TRBJ2-2 . . TRBV28 14 TGTGCCAGCAGTTGGACTCTAAACACCGGGGAGCTGTTTTTT CASSWTLNTGELFF
TRBJ2-1 . . TRBV7-2 14 TGTGCCAGCAGCCCCCCCCCGGGGAGGAATGAGCAGTTCTTC CASSPPPGRNEQFF